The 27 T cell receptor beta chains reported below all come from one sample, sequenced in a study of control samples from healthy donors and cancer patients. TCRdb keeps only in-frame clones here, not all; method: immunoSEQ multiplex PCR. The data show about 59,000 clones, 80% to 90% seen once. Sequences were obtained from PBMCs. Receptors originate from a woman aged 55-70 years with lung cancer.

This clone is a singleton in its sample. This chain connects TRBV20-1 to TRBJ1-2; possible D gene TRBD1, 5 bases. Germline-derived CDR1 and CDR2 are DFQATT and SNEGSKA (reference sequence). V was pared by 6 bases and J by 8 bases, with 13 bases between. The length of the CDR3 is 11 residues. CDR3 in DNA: TGCAGTGCCGCGGGGGGTAGGGGCTACACCTTC. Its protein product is CSAAGGRGYTF.

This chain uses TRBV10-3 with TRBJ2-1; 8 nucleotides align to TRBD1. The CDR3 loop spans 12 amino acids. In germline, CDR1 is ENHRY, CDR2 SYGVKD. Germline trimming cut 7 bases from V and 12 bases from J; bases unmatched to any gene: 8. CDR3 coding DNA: TGTGCCATCAATTCGGACAGGGCAGGGCAGTTCTTC. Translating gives CAINSDRAGQFF.

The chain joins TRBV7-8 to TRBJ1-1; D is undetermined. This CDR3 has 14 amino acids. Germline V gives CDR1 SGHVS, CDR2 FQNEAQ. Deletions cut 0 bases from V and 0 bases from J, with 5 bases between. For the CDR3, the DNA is TGTGCCAGCAGCTTAGCGTCGGTGAACACTGAAGCTTTCTTT. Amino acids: CASSLASVNTEAFF. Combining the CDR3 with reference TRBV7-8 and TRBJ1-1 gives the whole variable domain GAGVSQSPRYKVAKRGQDVALRCDPISGHVSLFWYQQALGQGPEFLTYFQNEAQLDKSGLPSDRFFAERPEGSVSTLKIQRTQQEDSAVYLCASSLASVNTEAFFGQGTRLTVV.

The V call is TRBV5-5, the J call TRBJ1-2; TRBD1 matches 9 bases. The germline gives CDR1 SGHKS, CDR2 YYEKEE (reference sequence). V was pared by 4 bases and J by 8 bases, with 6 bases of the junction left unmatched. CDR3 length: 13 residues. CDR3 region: CASSDSTGGGYTF. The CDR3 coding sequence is TGTGCCAGCAGCGACTCGACAGGGGGAGGCTACACCTTC.

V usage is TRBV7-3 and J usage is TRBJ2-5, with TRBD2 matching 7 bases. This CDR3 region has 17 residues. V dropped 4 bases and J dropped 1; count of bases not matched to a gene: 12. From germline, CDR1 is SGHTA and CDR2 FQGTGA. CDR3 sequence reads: CASSSGVGREAQETQYF. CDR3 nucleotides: TGTGCCAGCAGCTCGGGGGTTGGACGGGAGGCCCAAGAGACCCAGTACTTC.

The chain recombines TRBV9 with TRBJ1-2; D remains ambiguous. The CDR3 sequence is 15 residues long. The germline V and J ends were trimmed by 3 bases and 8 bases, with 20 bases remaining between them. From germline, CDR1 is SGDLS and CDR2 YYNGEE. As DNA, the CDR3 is TGTGCCAGCAGCGCCTCCCCCATCGGTGGTGGCGGCTACACCTTC. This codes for CASSASPIGGGGYTF.

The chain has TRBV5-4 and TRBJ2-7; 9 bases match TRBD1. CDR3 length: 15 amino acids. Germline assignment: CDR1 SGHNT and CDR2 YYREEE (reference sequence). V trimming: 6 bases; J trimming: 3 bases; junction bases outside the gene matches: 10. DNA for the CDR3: TGTGCCAGCACCCCTGTCCCGGACAGGGGCTACGAGCAGTACTTC. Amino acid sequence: CASTPVPDRGYEQYF.

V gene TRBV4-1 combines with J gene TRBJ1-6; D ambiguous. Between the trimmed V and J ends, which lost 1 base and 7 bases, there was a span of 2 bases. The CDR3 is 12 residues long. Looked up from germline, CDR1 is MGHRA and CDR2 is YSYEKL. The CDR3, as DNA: TGCGCCAGCAGCCAAGGGAATTCACCCCTCCACTTT. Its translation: CASSQGNSPLHF.

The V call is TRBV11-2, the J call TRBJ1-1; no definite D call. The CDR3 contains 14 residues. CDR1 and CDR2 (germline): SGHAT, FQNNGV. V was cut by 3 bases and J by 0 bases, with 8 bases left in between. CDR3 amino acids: CASSFVGMNTEAFF. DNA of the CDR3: TGTGCCAGCAGCTTCGTTGGAATGAACACTGAAGCTTTCTTT.

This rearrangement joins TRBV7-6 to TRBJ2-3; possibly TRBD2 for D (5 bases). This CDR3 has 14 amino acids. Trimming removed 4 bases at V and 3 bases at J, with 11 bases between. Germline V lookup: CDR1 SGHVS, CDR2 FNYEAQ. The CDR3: CASSSRERTDTQYF. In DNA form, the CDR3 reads TGTGCCAGCAGCTCGAGGGAGCGAACAGATACGCAGTATTTT.

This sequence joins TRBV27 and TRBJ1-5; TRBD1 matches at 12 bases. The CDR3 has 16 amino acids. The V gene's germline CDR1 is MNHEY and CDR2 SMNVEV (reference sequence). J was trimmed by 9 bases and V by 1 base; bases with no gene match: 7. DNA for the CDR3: TGTGCCAGCAGTTTATTACGGGACAGGGGGCTTTGGCCCCAGCATTTT. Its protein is CASSLLRDRGLWPQHF.

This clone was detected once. CDR3: CASSLTLGVSNTGELFF. DNA for the CDR3: TGCGCCAGCAGCTTGACTCTAGGGGTATCGAACACCGGGGAGCTGTTTTTT. The V call is TRBV5-1, the J call TRBJ2-2; perhaps TRBD1 as D (5 bases). The CDR3 contains 17 residues. Trimming cost V 1 base and J 0 bases, with 13 bases left between them. CDR1 is SGHRS, CDR2 YFSETQ, per germline. Full variable domain (missing parts from reference TRBV5-1 and TRBJ2-2): KAGVTQTPRYLIKTRGQQVTLSCSPISGHRSVSWYQQTPGQGLQFLFEYFSETQRNKGNFPGRFSGRQFSNSRSEMNVSTLELGDSALYLCASSLTLGVSNTGELFFGEGSRLTVL.

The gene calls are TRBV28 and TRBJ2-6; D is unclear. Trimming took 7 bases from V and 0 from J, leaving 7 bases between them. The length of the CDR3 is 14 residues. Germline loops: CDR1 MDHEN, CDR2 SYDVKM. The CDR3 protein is CASTVGSGANVLTF. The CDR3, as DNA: TGTGCCAGCACGGTGGGCTCTGGGGCCAACGTCCTGACTTTC.

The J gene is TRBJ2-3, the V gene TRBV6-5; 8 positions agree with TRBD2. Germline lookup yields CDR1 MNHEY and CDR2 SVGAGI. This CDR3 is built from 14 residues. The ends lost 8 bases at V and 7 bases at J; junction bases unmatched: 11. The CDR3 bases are TGTGCCAGCTTACGAAGCGGGAGCGGGAATACGCAGTATTTT. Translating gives CASLRSGSGNTQYF.

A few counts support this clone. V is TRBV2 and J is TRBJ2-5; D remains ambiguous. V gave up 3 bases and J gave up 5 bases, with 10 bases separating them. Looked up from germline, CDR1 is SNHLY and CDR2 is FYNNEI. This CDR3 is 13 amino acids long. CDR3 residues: CASSDVARETQYF. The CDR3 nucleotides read TGTGCCAGCAGTGATGTTGCAAGGGAGACCCAGTACTTC.

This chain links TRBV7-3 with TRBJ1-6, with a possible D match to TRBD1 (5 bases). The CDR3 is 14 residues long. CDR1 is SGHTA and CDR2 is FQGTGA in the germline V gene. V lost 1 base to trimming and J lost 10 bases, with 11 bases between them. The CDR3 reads CASSLIGGKSPLHF. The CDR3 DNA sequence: TGTGCCAGCAGCTTAATCGGGGGGAAATCACCCCTCCACTTT.

In DNA form, the CDR3 reads TGTGCCAGCAGCTGGGACAGGGAAGAGACCCAGTACTTC. Translating gives CASSWDREETQYF. The V gene is TRBV12-3 or TRBV12-4, the J gene TRBJ2-5; 9 positions agree with TRBD1. J was trimmed by 3 bases and V by 6 bases; bases with no gene match: 2. This CDR3 is 13 amino acids long.

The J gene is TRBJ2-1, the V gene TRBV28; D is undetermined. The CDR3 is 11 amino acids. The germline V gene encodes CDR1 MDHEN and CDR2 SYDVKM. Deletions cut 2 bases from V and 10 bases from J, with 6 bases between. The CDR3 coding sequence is TGTGCCAGCAGTTTAACACTAGAGCAGTTCTTC. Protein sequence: CASSLTLEQFF.

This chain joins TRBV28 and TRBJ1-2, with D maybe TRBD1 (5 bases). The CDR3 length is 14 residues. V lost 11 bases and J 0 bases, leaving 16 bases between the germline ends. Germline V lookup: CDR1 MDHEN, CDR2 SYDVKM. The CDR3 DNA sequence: TGTGCCGCTCGACGTGGGGCGACTAACTATGGCTACACCTTC. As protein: CAARRGATNYGYTF.

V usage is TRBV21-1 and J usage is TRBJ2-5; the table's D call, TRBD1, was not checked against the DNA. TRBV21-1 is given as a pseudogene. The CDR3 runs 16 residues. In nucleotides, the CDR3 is TGTGCCAGCAGCAAATATTGGGGACAGGATCAAGAGACCCAGTACTTC. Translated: CASSKYWGQDQETQYF.

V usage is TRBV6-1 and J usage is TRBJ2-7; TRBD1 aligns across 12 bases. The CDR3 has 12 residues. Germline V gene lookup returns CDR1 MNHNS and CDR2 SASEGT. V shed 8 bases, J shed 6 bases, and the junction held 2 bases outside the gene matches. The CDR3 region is CASRDRGPEQYF. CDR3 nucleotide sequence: TGTGCCAGCCGGGACAGGGGGCCCGAGCAGTACTTC.

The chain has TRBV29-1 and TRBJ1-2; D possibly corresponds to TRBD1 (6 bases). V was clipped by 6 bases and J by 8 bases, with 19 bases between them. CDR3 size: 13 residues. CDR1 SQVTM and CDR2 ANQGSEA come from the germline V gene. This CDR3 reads CSVKTGLTGGYTF. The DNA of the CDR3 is TGCAGCGTCAAAACAGGGCTGACGGGCGGCTACACCTTC.

CDR3 residues: CASSADRANQPQHF. CDR3 sequence (DNA): TGTGCCAGCAGCGCCGACAGGGCCAATCAGCCCCAGCATTTT. The genes are TRBV5-4 and TRBJ1-5; 7 nucleotides align to TRBD1. The CDR3 has 14 amino acids. The germline V gene encodes CDR1 SGHNT and CDR2 YYREEE (reference sequence). The trim removed 4 bases at V and 3 bases at J, leaving 4 bases unmatched.

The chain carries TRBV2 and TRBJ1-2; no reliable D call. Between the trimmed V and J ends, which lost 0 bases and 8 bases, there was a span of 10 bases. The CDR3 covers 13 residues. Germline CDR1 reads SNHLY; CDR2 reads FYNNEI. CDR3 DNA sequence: TGTGCCAGCAGTGAAGCGGCAGGAGCGGGCTACACCTTC. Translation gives CASSEAAGAGYTF.

The CDR3 nucleotides read TGTGCTAGTGGTTTGGTACTCGACAGAATCCACGTTCGGCCCCAGCATTTT. It codes for CASGLVLDRIHVRPQHF. The chain is built from TRBV12-5 and TRBJ1-5, with D possibly matching TRBD1 (5 bases). The CDR3 sequence is 17 residues long. Deletions cut 0 bases from V and 9 bases from J, with 21 bases between. The germline gives CDR1 LGHNT, CDR2 FRNRAP.

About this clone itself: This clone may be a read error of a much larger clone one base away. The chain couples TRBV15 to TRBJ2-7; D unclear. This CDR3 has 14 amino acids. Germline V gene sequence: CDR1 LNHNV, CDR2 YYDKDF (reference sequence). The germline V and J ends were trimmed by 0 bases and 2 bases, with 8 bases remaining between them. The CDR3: CATSRDRRPYEQYF. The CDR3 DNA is TGTGCCACCAGCAGAGACAGGAGACCCTACGAGCAGTACTTC.

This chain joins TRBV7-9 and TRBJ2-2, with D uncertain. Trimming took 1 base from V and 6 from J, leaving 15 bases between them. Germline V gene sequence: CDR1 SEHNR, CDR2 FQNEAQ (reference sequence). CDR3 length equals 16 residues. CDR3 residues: CASSLGTGSFAGELFF. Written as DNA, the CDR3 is TGTGCCAGCAGCTTAGGGACCGGTAGTTTTGCCGGGGAGCTGTTTTTT.